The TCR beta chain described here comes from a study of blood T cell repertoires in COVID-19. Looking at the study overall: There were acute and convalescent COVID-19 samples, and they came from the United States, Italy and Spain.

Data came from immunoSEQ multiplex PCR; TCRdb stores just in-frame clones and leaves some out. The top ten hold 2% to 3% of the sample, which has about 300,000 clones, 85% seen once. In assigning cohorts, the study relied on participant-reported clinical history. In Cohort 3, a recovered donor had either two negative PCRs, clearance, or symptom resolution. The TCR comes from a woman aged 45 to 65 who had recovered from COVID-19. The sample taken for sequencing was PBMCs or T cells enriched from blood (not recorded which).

CDR3 sequence reads: CASTPSGLAFLRTDTQYF. Here the CDR3 DNA reads TGCGCCAGCACTCCGTCGGGACTAGCGTTTCTCCGCACAGATACGCAGTATTTT. The chain carries TRBV5-1 and TRBJ2-3, with 10 nucleotides matching TRBD2. The CDR3 sequence is 18 residues long. Germline values: CDR1 SGHRS, CDR2 YFSETQ. The junction had 14 bases not matched to a gene; V was cut back by 6 bases and J by 1 base.